The 3 T cell receptor beta chains below all came from one sample that was sequenced in a study of blood T cell repertoires in COVID-19. Data came from immunoSEQ multiplex PCR; TCRdb stores just in-frame clones and leaves some out. The sample has some 120,000 clones, approximately 85% seen once. The sample taken for sequencing was peripheral blood. These receptors came from an elderly woman with COVID-19, enrolled during active disease.

This chain joins TRBV5-4 and TRBJ2-5; TRBD2 matches 8 bases. V shed 5 bases, J shed 4 bases, and the junction held 16 bases outside the gene matches. The germline V gene has CDR1 SGHNT and CDR2 YYREEE (reference sequence). The CDR3 consists of 17 residues. The CDR3 spells CASSRGRDPGGRETQYF. The CDR3 DNA reads TGTGCCAGCAGTCGTGGGAGAGACCCGGGGGGGCGAGAGACCCAGTACTTC.

This clone was counted a single time. The chain's CDR3 is CASSLSRQGGQPQHF. Here the CDR3 DNA reads TGTGCCAGCAGTTTATCTCGACAGGGAGGTCAGCCCCAGCATTTT. The gene calls are TRBV28 and TRBJ1-5; 7 nucleotides align to TRBD1. V lost 1 base to trimming and J lost 6 bases; unmatched junction nucleotides: 6. Germline V gene data show CDR1 as MDHEN and CDR2 as SYDVKM. This CDR3 contains 15 residues.

The V and J genes are TRBV27 and TRBJ2-7, with D possibly being TRBD1 (5 bases). The CDR3 has 12 amino acids. V was clipped by 0 bases and J by 9 bases, with 9 bases between them. CDR1 and CDR2 from the germline V gene are MNHEY and SMNVEV (reference sequence). The CDR3 reads CASSLSQGRQYF. The CDR3 nucleotides read TGTGCCAGCAGTTTATCTCAGGGTCGGCAGTACTTC.